This record looks at one T cell receptor (beta chain) sequence and its context. Its antigen is unknown. Base-call qualities are not available, and no considerably larger clone is one nucleotide away. These data come from a study of beta chain features in type 1 diabetes (dated by TCRdb to between 2018 and 2020). Regarding the complete study: Mean age, gender distribution, total cell number and subset yield were not different between patients and healthy donors. A total of 85 million to 140 million sorted cells were examined across all samples, and the number of cells per subset was strongly correlated with RNA yield. The study compared TCRB repertoires of sorted circulating CD4+ T cell subsets between recently diagnosed type 1 diabetes patients and matched healthy donors. Whereas all 28 donors provided naive and central memory subsets, regulatory and stem cell-like memory subsets were isolated from just 8 patients and about eight healthy donors.

Each donor gave one peripheral blood draw, roughly 0.12 L on average, collected into heparinised tubes. Naive, central memory, regulatory and stem cell-like memory CD4+ T cells were sorted on a BD FACSAria II using a panel including CD45RO, CCR7, CD25, CD127, CD95 and CD27. Every sorted population had a purity above 95%. PBMCs were isolated right away by Lymphoprep density gradient centrifugation and were stained directly, without culture. So that batch effects would be minimized, each experiment stained and sorted samples in pairs, pairing one healthy donor with one patient. V is cut back by 6 bases and J by 7 bases, with 6 bases in the junction unmatched. Taken from the germline V gene, the CDR1 and CDR2 loops are SGHTA and FQGNSA. From cysteine to phenylalanine, the CDR3 is 14 amino acids long. CDR3 DNA only is kept here, 42 bases in frame from base 1. The High Capacity cDNA Reverse Transcription Kit was used to reverse transcribe all of the isolated RNA, meaning that expressed TCRB transcripts were what got sequenced. Deep immunoSEQ sequencing was performed on naive, central memory and regulatory T cell samples, with an average of around 3.5 million total reads per sample. Sorted cells were lysed in RLT buffer, and RNA was extracted using DNase-treated RNeasy Micro or Mini kits according to cell number. To prevent cross-contamination, each cell subset was processed individually, whereas patient and healthy donor samples were processed jointly. TCRB sequences were amplified from cDNA with the immunoSEQ multiplex PCR, producing 87-bp fragments spanning the CDR3 region. The amplicons were sequenced using the Illumina HiSeq platform. As for how the authors treated the data: Synthetic template baselines were used to correct PCR bias computationally, reads within Hamming distance 2 were collapsed, and singletons that could not be merged were discarded. By aligning reads against IMGT, V, D and J genes, CDR3 length, and insertions or deletions at six rearrangement sites were assigned. Within each subset, clonotype counts were normalized to the number of sorted cells before true diversity and Gini coefficients were calculated with the tcR R package. Repertoire sharing was quantified using the overlap coefficient calculated on TCRB nucleotide sequences. Out-of-frame TCRB sequences from naive cells were analyzed as a proxy for the pre-selection repertoire. TCRdb took over this immuneACCESS table, retaining in-frame rearrangements with V and J assigned. Such tables are incomplete; in checked studies, under half of the missing clones stem from an unresolved V gene, and the remainder is unexplained. V, J and clone size are those of that table, while D and trimming were read from the DNA. This sample has over 650,000 clones in its table, and over 11% of those were observed once. 0.035% to 0.045% of the sample lies in the top ten.

What the study reported, not specific to this receptor: Fewer insertions and more nucleotide deletions at VDJ recombination sites were observed in patients with type 1 diabetes, implying thymic rearrangement abnormalities. Because cDNA was sequenced instead of genomic DNA, highly expressing activated cells could be over-represented, though the groups showed no difference in activation or CD3 levels. Naive, central memory and regulatory TCRB repertoires appeared to be more alike among patients than among healthy donors. A moderate but significant shortening of TCRB CDR3 length was observed in type 1 diabetes patients in all four CD4+ subsets. PCR may preferentially amplify shorter templates, but because patient and control samples were amplified and corrected together, any resulting skew would affect both groups equally. Because the HLA sub-analyses included only small numbers of individuals, any influence of HLA type on TCRB rearrangement was left unresolved.

Recombination linked TRBV7-2 to TRBJ1-4, with TRBD1 matching 9 junction bases. The sample consisted of naive CD4+ T cells from blood. Taken with the paper, the label for cell subset or site translates to: true naive CD4+ T cells. This receptor was identified in a man aged 18 to 29 with type 1 diabetes. The DNA sequence is as follows: TGTGCCAGCAGTACTACAGGGGGCGGTGAAAAACTGTTTTTT. Protein translation: CASSTTGGGEKLFF.